One sample yielded the 28 T cell receptor beta chains listed below, sequenced in a study of control samples from healthy donors and cancer patients. Method: immunoSEQ multiplex PCR; TCRdb's copy keeps in-frame clones and lacks some. The profile shows 100,000 to 120,000 clones, roughly 88% of them singletons. The sample comprised PBMCs. These receptors all come from a woman in her fifties or sixties with lung cancer.

V gene TRBV7-2 combines with J gene TRBJ2-2; TRBD1 agrees at 9 bases. Germline V gives CDR1 SGHTA, CDR2 FQGNSA. The CDR3 spans 15 residues. V shed 5 bases and J 3 bases; nucleotides not matched to a gene: 4. The CDR3 sequence: CASSPWTGDTGELFF. The CDR3 coding sequence is TGTGCCAGCAGCCCCTGGACAGGGGACACCGGGGAGCTGTTTTTT. Looking up the rest from reference TRBV7-2 and TRBJ2-2 gives the full variable domain: GAGVSQSPSNKVTEKGKDVELRCDPISGHTALYWYRQSLGQGLEFLIYFQGNSAPDKSGLPSDRFSAERTGGSVSTLTIQRTQQEDSAVYLCASSPWTGDTGELFFGEGSRLTVL.

The genes are TRBV6-5 and TRBJ2-1; D remains unclear. The germline V gene encodes CDR1 MNHEY and CDR2 SVGAGI. The CDR3 sequence is 14 residues long. The V end lost 5 bases, the J end lost 4 bases, and 12 bases lay between the germline ends. CDR3 residues: CASSPIIGYNEQFF. The CDR3 DNA reads as TGTGCCAGCAGTCCTATTATCGGATACAATGAGCAGTTCTTC.

CDR3 nucleotide sequence: TGTGCCAGCTCACCACAGGCTACTAACACTGAAGCTTTCTTT. This encodes CASSPQATNTEAFF. This rearrangement joins TRBV18 to TRBJ1-1; D is unresolved. CDR3 length: 14 amino acids. V was trimmed by 1 base and J by 2 bases, leaving 8 bases between them. Germline CDR1 is KGHSH and CDR2 is LQKENI.

This rearrangement joins TRBV5-1 to TRBJ2-1; D remains unclear. The CDR3 is 13 residues long. Looked up from germline, CDR1 is SGHRS and CDR2 is YFSETQ. Trimming stripped 6 bases from V and 1 base from J, with 8 bases between. CDR3 sequence (DNA): TGCGCCAGCAAGGGTTATTCCTACAATGAGCAGTTCTTC. As protein: CASKGYSYNEQFF.

The chain is built from TRBV6-2 or TRBV6-3 and TRBJ2-3; D remains ambiguous. The V and J ends lost 5 bases and 2 bases respectively, with 11 bases between them. In germline, CDR1 is MNHEY, CDR2 SVGEGT. This CDR3 spans 14 amino acids. This chain's CDR3 is CASSPTPNTDTQYF. CDR3 coding DNA: TGTGCCAGCAGTCCGACTCCGAACACAGATACGCAGTATTTT.

The table lists this clone with a count of one. CDR3 sequence reads: CAVREESYNEQFF. CDR3 bases: TGTGCCGTCCGGGAGGAGTCCTACAATGAGCAGTTCTTC. The chain uses TRBV7-8 and TRBJ2-1, with 7 nucleotides matching TRBD2. CDR3 size: 13 residues. V dropped 11 bases and J dropped 1; count of bases not matched to a gene: 5. Germline assignment: CDR1 SGHVS and CDR2 FQNEAQ.

The J gene is TRBJ1-2, the V gene TRBV30; D is possibly TRBD1 (6 bases). V was cut by 4 bases and J by 2 bases, with 11 bases left in between. The V gene's germline CDR1 is GTSNPN and CDR2 SVGIG (reference sequence). This CDR3 comprises 13 residues. CDR3 sequence reads: CAWNPGQNYGYTF. The DNA of the CDR3 is TGTGCCTGGAATCCAGGACAGAACTATGGCTACACCTTC.

There are a few counts of this clone. The chain is built from TRBV19 and TRBJ2-7; D is undetermined. The CDR3 consists of 12 residues. The germline V gene encodes CDR1 LNHDA and CDR2 SQIVND (reference sequence). The V end was cut by 4 bases, the J end by 1 base, with 5 bases between. The CDR3 bases are TGTGCCAGTAGTACCGGGTCCTACGAGCAGTACTTC. This codes for CASSTGSYEQYF.

This sequence joins TRBV7-9 and TRBJ2-7; 9 bases match TRBD2. In germline, CDR1 is SEHNR, CDR2 FQNEAQ (reference sequence). V lost 3 bases, J lost 0 bases, and 6 bases stayed unmatched. This CDR3 is built from 16 residues. CDR3 residues: CASSFSSGTPSYEQYF. DNA of the CDR3: TGTGCCAGCAGCTTCTCTAGCGGGACACCCTCCTACGAGCAGTACTTC.

V usage is TRBV3-1 (or the pseudogene TRBV3-2) and J usage is TRBJ2-4; D gene uncertain. The CDR3 has 14 amino acids. Germline V lookup: CDR1 LGHDT, CDR2 YNNKEL (reference sequence). V was clipped by 7 bases and J by 0 bases, with 10 bases between them. This CDR3 reads CASTPGSAKNIQYF. The CDR3 bases are TGTGCCAGCACCCCCGGGTCAGCCAAAAACATTCAGTACTTC.

This clone was counted between two and nine times. The V call is TRBV28, the J call TRBJ1-1, with D possibly TRBD1 on 5 matching bases. Germline assignment: CDR1 MDHEN and CDR2 SYDVKM. The CDR3 is made up of 12 amino acids. Trimming shortened V by 4 bases and J by 7 bases, and 10 bases separated the two germline ends. The DNA of the CDR3 is TGTGCCAGCAGTTCCAGGGAAGGTGAAGCTTTCTTT. Translation: CASSSREGEAFF. Variable domain in full (rest from reference TRBV28 and TRBJ1-1): DVKVTQSSRYLVKRTGEKVFLECVQDMDHENMFWYRQDPGLGLRLIYFSYDVKMKEKGDIPEGYSVSREKKERFSLILESASTNQTSMYLCASSSREGEAFFGQGTRLTVV.

Written as DNA, the CDR3 is TGCGCCAGCAGCTTGGTAACAGGGGGTGATGATACGCAGTATTTT. Encoded protein: CASSLVTGGDDTQYF. The chain has TRBV5-1 and TRBJ2-3; 8 positions agree with TRBD1. V lost 0 bases to trimming and J lost 6 bases; unmatched junction nucleotides: 6. The CDR3 totals 15 residues. Germline V gene lookup returns CDR1 SGHRS and CDR2 YFSETQ.

This rearrangement joins TRBV6-2 or TRBV6-3 to TRBJ2-5, with 8 bases fitting TRBD2. The J segment lost 4 bases and the V segment lost 2 bases, leaving 12 bases of the junction unmatched. This CDR3 is 17 amino acids long. Germline CDR1 and CDR2: MNHEY and SVGEGT. For the CDR3, the DNA is TGTGCCAGCAGTTACCAAGGAGCGGGGGCCGGGAGAGAGACCCAGTACTTC. It specifies CASSYQGAGAGRETQYF.

J is TRBJ1-2 and V is TRBV4-1; perhaps TRBD1 as D (5 bases). This CDR3 is built from 14 residues. The germline V and J ends were trimmed by 1 base and 4 bases, with 10 bases remaining between them. CDR1 MGHRA and CDR2 YSYEKL come from the germline V gene. The CDR3 here is CASSQVTGTYGYTF. Here the CDR3 DNA reads TGCGCCAGCAGCCAAGTCACCGGGACCTATGGCTACACCTTC.

This clone was found once. This sequence joins TRBV5-4 and TRBJ2-3; D unclear. Between the trimmed V and J ends, which lost 5 bases and 4 bases, there was a span of 11 bases. Germline CDR1 SGHNT, CDR2 YYREEE (reference sequence). The CDR3 extends over 13 amino acids. CDR3 sequence reads: CASRASGADTQYF. The CDR3 DNA follows: TGTGCCAGCAGGGCGTCCGGCGCAGATACGCAGTATTTT.

This clone was counted only a few times. The gene calls are TRBV7-2 and TRBJ1-4; TRBD1 agrees at 8 bases. Germline V gives CDR1 SGHTA, CDR2 FQGNSA. Losses at the gene ends were 1 base for V and 6 bases for J; bases not matched to a gene: 1. The CDR3 is 14 amino acids. The CDR3 nucleotides read TGTGCCAGCAGCTTAGACAGGGGGGATGAAAAACTGTTTTTT. Its protein product is CASSLDRGDEKLFF. Filled out from reference TRBV7-2 and TRBJ1-4, the complete variable domain reads GAGVSQSPSNKVTEKGKDVELRCDPISGHTALYWYRQSLGQGLEFLIYFQGNSAPDKSGLPSDRFSAERTGGSVSTLTIQRTQQEDSAVYLCASSLDRGDEKLFFGSGTQLSVL.

The chain uses TRBV4-3 and TRBJ1-1, with no clear D. Germline CDR1 reads LGHNA; CDR2 reads YSLEER. V was trimmed by 0 bases and J by 7 bases, leaving 9 bases between them. The CDR3 has 13 residues. The CDR3 DNA is TGCGCCAGCAGCCAAGATGTAGGGTATGAAGCTTTCTTT. Translating it yields CASSQDVGYEAFF.

The V and J genes are TRBV9 and TRBJ1-5; 9 bases are shared with TRBD1. Germline CDR1 SGDLS, CDR2 YYNGEE. Trimming took 0 bases from V and 2 from J; bases not matched to a gene: 9. CDR3 length: 18 residues. Written as DNA, the CDR3 is TGTGCCAGCAGCGTAGGCCCCCTGACAGGGGGAGGCAATCAGCCCCAGCATTTT. It encodes CASSVGPLTGGGNQPQHF.

This rearrangement joins TRBV5-1 to TRBJ2-5; D not resolved. The CDR3 consists of 15 residues. The germline V gene encodes CDR1 SGHRS and CDR2 YFSETQ. V was pared by 0 bases and J by 2 bases, with 11 bases between. In DNA form, the CDR3 reads TGCGCCAGCAGCTTGGCCCTGGGTCTGCAAGAGACCCAGTACTTC. Protein sequence: CASSLALGLQETQYF.

The gene calls are TRBV7-8 and TRBJ1-1; no clear D. Germline V gene data show CDR1 as SGHVS and CDR2 as FQNEAQ. V was clipped by 7 bases and J by 4 bases, with 16 bases between them. There are 14 residues in the CDR3. The CDR3 sequence: CASIKGGSVTEAFF. The CDR3 DNA follows: TGTGCCAGCATAAAAGGAGGGTCTGTCACTGAAGCTTTCTTT.

V gene TRBV20-1 combines with J gene TRBJ1-1; a weak D match, TRBD1 (6 bases). This CDR3 is built from 13 residues. Germline values: CDR1 DFQATT, CDR2 SNEGSKA (reference sequence). Trimming removed 5 bases from V and 6 bases from J, with 16 bases in between. The CDR3 sequence is CSAGAGAVSEAFF. CDR3 DNA: TGCAGTGCTGGTGCGGGGGCGGTCTCTGAAGCTTTCTTT.

The V call is TRBV11-2, the J call TRBJ2-7; weak D call: TRBD1 (6 bases). CDR1 is SGHAT, CDR2 FQNNGV, per germline. The CDR3 covers 14 residues. With 7 bases removed from V and 0 bases from J, the gap between germline ends came to 13 bases. The CDR3 is CASIGTPSSYEQYF. Written as DNA, the CDR3 is TGTGCCAGCATCGGGACACCTAGCTCCTACGAGCAGTACTTC.

The chain has TRBV10-3 and TRBJ2-7, with a weak D call TRBD1 (6 bases). The V end lost 3 bases, the J end lost 0 bases, and 12 bases lay between the germline ends. The CDR3 runs 15 residues. The germline CDR1 and CDR2 sequences are ENHRY and SYGVKD. The CDR3 reads CAISDKGTSSYEQYF. CDR3 nucleotides: TGTGCCATCAGTGACAAGGGGACAAGCTCCTACGAGCAGTACTTC.

The rearrangement uses TRBV19 and TRBJ2-1; possible D gene TRBD1, 6 bases. V was pared by 6 bases and J by 2 bases, with 8 bases between. The CDR3 is 13 residues long. CDR1 is LNHDA, CDR2 SQIVND, per germline (reference sequence). This CDR3 is CASRDRTYNEQFF. For the CDR3, the DNA is TGTGCCAGTAGGGACAGAACCTACAATGAGCAGTTCTTC.

Written as DNA, the CDR3 is TGCGCCAGCAGCTTGGTGCCCCGCGAAAAGGGGGATCATGGCTACACCTTC. Translating it yields CASSLVPREKGDHGYTF. The J gene is TRBJ1-2, the V gene TRBV5-1, with D tentatively TRBD1 (6 bases). The CDR3 sequence is 17 residues long. The germline CDR1 and CDR2 sequences are SGHRS and YFSETQ. Trimming took off 0 bases at V and 6 bases at J, with 21 bases between the two ends.

The chain uses TRBV5-1 and TRBJ1-2; 9 positions agree with TRBD1. This CDR3 comprises 14 residues. The germline gives CDR1 SGHRS, CDR2 YFSETQ. V dropped 5 bases and J dropped 5; count of bases not matched to a gene: 7. The CDR3 is CASRAGTGWYGYTF. Written as DNA, the CDR3 is TGCGCCAGCAGAGCCGGGACAGGGTGGTATGGCTACACCTTC.

The rearrangement joins TRBV11-2 to TRBJ2-1; 11 nucleotides agree with TRBD2. The V gene end was trimmed by 0 bases and the J gene end by 6 bases; junction bases not matched to a gene: 4. Germline values: CDR1 SGHAT, CDR2 FQNNGV. The CDR3 covers 16 residues. CDR3 in DNA: TGTGCCAGCAGCTTAGATCAGGGACTAGCGGTCAATGAGCAGTTCTTC. Its protein product is CASSLDQGLAVNEQFF.

The chain uses TRBV30 and TRBJ2-7, with 7 bases lining up with TRBD2. The CDR3 totals 13 residues. Looked up from germline, CDR1 is GTSNPN and CDR2 is SVGIG (reference sequence). CDR3 in amino acids: CASRSGTYGEQYF. The CDR3 nucleotides read TGTGCTTCCCGAAGCGGGACCTACGGGGAGCAGTACTTC.